The entry below describes one T cell receptor (beta chain). Trimming pared 5 bases from V and 6 bases from J, leaving 14 bases between. Germline lookup yields CDR1 MNHEY and CDR2 SMNVEV (reference sequence). The CDR3 contains 14 residues. The source of the sample is a study of cytomegalovirus exposure and HLA in healthy donors. Those who donated were healthy bone marrow donors. Primers: 60 Vbeta forward and 13 Jbeta reverse. Sequencing used immunoSEQ multiplex PCR; TCRdb keeps in-frame clones, though not all of them. The sample holds approximately 160,000 clones, 65% to 90% seen once. The sequence was collected from a human donor in good health. The gene calls are TRBV27 and TRBJ1-5, with D possibly matching TRBD1 (6 bases). Sequencing input: PBMCs. CDR3 nucleotide sequence: TGTGCCAGCAGTCACAGGGAGTATAGTCAGCCCCAGCATTTT. This encodes CASSHREYSQPQHF.